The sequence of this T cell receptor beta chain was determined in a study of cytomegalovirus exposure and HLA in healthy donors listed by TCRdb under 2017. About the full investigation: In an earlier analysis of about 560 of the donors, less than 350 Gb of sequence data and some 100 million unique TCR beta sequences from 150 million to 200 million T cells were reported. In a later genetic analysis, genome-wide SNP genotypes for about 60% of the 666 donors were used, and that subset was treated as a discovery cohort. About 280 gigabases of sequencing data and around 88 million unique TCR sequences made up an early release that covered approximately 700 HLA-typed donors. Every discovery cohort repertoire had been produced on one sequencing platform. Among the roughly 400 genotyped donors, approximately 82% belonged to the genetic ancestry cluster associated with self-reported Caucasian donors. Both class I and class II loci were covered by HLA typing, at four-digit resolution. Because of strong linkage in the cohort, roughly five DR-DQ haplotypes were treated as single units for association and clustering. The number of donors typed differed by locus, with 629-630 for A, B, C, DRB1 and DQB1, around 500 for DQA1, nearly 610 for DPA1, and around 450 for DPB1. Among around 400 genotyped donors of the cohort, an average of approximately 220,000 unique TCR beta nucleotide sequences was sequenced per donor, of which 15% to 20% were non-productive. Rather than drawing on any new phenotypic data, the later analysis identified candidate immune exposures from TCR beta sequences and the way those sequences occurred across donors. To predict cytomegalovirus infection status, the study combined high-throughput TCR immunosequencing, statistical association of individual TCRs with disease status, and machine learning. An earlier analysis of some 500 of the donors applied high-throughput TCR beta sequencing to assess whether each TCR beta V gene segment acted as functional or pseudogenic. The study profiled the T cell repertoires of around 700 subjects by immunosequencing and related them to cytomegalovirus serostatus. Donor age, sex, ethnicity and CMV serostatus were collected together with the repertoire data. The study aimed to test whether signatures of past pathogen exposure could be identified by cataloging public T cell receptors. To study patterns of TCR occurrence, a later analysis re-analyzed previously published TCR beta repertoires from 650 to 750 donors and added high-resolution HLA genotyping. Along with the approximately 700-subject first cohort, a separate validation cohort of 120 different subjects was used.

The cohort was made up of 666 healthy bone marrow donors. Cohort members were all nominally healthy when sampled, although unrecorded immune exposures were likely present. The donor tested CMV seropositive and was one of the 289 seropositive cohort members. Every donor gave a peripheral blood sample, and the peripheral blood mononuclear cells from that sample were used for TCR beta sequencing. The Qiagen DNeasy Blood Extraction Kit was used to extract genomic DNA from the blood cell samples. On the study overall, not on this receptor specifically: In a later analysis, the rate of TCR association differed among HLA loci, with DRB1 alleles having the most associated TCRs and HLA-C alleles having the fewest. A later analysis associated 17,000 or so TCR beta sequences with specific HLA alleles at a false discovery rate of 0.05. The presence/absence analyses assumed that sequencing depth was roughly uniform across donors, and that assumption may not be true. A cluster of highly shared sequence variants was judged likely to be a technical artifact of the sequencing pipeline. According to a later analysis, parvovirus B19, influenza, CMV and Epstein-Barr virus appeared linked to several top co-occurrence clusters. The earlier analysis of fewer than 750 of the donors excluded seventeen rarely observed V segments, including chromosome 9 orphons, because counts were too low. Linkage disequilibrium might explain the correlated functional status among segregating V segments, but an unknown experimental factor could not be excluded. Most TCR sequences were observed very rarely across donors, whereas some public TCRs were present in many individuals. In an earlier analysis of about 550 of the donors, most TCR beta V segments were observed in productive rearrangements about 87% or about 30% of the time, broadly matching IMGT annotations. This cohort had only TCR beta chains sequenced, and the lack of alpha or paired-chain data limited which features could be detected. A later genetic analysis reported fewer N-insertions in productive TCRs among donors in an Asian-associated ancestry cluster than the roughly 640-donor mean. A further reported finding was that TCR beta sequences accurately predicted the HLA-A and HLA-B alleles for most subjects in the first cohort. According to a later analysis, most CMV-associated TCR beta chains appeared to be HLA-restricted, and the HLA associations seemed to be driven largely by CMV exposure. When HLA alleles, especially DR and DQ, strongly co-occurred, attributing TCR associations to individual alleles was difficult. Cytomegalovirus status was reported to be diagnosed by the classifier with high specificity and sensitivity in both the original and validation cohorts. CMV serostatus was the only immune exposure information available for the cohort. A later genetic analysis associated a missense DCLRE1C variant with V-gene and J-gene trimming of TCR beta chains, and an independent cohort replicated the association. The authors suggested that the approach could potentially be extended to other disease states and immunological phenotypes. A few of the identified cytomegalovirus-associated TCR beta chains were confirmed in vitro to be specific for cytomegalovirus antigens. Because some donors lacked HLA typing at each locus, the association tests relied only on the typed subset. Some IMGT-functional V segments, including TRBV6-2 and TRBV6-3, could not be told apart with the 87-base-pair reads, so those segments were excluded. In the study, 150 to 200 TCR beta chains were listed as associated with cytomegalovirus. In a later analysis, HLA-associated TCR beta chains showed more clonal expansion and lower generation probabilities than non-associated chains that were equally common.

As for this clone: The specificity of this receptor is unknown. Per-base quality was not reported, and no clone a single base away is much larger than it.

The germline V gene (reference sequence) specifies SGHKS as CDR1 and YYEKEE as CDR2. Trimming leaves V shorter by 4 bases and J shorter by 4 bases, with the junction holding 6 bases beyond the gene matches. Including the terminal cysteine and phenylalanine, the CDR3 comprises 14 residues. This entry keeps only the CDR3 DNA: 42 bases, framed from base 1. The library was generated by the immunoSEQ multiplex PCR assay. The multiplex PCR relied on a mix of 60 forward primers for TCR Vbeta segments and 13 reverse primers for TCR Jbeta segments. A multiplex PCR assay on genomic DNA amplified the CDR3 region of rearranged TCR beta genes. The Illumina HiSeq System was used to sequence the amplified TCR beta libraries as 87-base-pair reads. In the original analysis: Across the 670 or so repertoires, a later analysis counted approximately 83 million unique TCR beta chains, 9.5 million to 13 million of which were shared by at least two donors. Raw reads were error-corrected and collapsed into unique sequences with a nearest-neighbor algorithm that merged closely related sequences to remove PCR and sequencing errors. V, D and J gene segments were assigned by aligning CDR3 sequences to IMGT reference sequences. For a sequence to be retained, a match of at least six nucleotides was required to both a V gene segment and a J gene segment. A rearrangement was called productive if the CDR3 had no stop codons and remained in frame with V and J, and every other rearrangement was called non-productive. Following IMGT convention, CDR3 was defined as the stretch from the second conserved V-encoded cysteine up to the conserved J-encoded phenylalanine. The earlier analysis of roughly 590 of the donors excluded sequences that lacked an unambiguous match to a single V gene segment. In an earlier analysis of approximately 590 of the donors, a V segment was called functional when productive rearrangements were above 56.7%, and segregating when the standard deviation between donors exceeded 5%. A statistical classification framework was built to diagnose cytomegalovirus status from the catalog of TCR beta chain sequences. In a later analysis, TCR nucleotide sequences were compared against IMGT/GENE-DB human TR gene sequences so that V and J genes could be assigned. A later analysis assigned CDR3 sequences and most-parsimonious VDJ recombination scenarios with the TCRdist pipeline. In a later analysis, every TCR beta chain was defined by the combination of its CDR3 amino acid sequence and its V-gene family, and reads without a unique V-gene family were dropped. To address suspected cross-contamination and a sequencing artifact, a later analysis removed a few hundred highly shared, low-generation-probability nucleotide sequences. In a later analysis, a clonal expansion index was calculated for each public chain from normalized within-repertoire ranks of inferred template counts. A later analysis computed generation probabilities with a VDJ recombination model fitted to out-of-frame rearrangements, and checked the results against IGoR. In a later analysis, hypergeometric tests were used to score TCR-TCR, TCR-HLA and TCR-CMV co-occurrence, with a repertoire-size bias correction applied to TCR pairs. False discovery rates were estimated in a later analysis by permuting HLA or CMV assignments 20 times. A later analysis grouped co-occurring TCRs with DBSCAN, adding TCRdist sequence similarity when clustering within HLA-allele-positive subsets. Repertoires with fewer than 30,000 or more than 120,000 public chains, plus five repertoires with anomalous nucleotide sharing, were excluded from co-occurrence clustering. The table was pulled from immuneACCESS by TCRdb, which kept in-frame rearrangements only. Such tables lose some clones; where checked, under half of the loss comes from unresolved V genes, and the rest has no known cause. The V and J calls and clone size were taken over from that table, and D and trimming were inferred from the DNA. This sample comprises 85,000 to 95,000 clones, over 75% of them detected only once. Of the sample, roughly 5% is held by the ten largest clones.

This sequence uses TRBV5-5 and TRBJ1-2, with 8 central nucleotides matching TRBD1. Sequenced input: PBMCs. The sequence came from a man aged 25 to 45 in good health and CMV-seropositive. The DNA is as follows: TGTGCCAGCAGCCCTCAGGGGGCAATCTATGGCTACACCTTC. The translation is CASSPQGAIYGYTF.